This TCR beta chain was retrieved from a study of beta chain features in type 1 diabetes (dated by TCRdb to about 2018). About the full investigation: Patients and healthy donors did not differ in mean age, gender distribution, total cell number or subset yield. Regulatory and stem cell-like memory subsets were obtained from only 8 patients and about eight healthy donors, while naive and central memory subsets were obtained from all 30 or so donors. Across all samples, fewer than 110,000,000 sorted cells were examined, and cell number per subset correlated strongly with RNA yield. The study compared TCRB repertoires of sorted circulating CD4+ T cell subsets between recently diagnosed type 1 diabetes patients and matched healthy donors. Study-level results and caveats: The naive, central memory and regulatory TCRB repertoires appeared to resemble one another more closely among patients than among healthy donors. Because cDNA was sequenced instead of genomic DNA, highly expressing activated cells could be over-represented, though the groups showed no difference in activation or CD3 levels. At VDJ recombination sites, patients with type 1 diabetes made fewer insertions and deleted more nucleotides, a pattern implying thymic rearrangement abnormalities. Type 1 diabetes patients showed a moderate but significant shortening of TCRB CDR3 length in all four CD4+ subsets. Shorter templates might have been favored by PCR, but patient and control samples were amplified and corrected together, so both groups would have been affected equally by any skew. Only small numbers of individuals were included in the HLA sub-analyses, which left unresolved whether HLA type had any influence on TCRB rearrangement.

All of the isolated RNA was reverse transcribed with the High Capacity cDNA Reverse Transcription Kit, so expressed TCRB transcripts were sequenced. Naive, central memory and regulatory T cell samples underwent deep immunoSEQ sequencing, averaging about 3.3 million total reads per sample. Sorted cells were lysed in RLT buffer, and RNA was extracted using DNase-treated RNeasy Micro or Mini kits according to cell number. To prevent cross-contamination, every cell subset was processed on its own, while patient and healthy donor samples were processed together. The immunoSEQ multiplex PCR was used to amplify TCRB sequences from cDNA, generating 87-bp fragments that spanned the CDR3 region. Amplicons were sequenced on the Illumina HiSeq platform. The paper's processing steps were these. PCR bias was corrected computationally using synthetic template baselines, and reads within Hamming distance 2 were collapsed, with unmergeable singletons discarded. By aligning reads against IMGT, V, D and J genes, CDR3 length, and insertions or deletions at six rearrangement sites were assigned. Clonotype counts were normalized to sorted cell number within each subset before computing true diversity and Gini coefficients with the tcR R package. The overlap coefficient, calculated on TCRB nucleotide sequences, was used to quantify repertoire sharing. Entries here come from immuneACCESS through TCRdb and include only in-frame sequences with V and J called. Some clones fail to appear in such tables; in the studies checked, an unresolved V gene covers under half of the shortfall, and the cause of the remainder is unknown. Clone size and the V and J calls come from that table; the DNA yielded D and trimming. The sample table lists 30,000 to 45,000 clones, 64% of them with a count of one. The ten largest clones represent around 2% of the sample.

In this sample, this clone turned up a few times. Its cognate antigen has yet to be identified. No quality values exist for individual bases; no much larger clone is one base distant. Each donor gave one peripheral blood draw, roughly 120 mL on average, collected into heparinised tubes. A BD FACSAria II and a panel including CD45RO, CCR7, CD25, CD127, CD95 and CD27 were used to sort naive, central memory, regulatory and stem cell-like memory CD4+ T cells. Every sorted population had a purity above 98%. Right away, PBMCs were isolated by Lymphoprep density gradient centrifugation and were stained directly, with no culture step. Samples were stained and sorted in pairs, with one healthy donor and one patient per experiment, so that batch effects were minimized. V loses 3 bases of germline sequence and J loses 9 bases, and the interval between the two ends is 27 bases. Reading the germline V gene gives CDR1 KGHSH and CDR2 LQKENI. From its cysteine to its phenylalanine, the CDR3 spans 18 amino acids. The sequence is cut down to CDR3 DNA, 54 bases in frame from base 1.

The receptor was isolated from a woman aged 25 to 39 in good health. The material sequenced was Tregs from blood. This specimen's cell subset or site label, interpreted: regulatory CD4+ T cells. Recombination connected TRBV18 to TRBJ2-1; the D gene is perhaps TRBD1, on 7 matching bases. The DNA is TGTGCCAGCTCACCGCGCCAGGGGGGACCGACCGGGAGTGGTGAGCAGTTCTTC. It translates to CASSPRQGGPTGSGEQFF.